This T cell receptor beta chain emerged from a study of blood T cell repertoires in COVID-19. Whole-study context: The samples span acute and convalescent COVID-19 from the United States, Italy and Spain. T cells, B-cell-depleted T cells, or PBMCs supplied cDNA or gDNA.

Sequencing used immunoSEQ multiplex PCR; TCRdb keeps in-frame clones, though not all of them. The sample includes around 270,000 clones, roughly 85% of them seen just once. Clinical histories supplied by participants themselves formed the basis of cohort assignment. Donors of Cohort 3 who recovered were those that had two negative PCRs, clearance, or symptom resolution. The sample comprised PBMCs or T cells enriched from blood (not recorded which). This TCR came from a woman in her twenties or thirties who had recovered from COVID-19.

This chain's CDR3 is CASNWAGSYQETQYF. CDR3 bases: TGTGCCAGCAATTGGGCGGGGTCGTACCAAGAGACCCAGTACTTC. The rearrangement links TRBV2 to TRBJ2-5; D is perhaps TRBD2 (6 bases). The V gene lost 7 bases and the J gene lost 0 bases, with 15 bases spanning the gap. This CDR3 is 15 amino acids long. Germline lookup yields CDR1 SNHLY and CDR2 FYNNEI.